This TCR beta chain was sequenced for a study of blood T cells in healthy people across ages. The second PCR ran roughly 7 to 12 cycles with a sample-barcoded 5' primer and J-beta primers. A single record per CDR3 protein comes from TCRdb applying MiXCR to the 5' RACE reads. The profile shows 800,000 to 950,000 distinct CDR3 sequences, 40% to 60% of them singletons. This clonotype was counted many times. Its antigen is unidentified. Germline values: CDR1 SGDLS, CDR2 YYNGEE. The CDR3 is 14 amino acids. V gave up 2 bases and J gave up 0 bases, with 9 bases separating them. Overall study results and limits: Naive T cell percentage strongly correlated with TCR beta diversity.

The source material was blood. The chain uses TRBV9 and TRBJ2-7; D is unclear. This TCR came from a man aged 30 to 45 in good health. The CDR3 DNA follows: TGTGCCAGCAGCGTGACTGGTTCCTCCTACGAGCAGTACTTC. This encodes CASSVTGSSYEQYF.